The TCR beta chain described here comes from a study of cytomegalovirus exposure and HLA in healthy donors. Primers: 60 Vbeta forward and 13 Jbeta reverse. Repertoires were generated with immunoSEQ multiplex PCR, while TCRdb's copy carries only in-frame clones and drops some. Listed are tens of thousands of clones; roughly 4% falls within the top ten. CDR1 and CDR2 from the germline V gene are SGHTA and FQGTGA. V dropped 5 bases and J dropped 3; count of bases not matched to a gene: 6. The CDR3 loop spans 16 amino acids. This sequence was found in a male donor in good health and CMV-seronegative. The chain has TRBV7-3 and TRBJ2-2; 10 positions agree with TRBD1. Sample: PBMCs. The CDR3 DNA sequence: TGTGCCAGCAGCCTGACAGGGGGCCAGGACACCGGGGAGCTGTTTTTT. This encodes CASSLTGGQDTGELFF.